This T cell receptor (beta chain) came from a study of neurological immune-mediated disorders. Findings and caveats of the study: Levels of TCR clonal expansion peaked in HTLV-1-associated myelopathy and reached their lowest in multiple sclerosis, under those of healthy controls. Neither clinical nor MRI features showed any association with the multiple sclerosis repertoire cluster, and the authors stated that larger cohorts are needed.

From the 5' RACE reads, TCRdb called clonotypes with MiXCR, one entry per CDR3 protein. The profile shows under 60,000 distinct CDR3 sequences, around 3.1% of them singletons. The unsorted libraries originated from 2 million PBMCs kept at -80 C. This clonotype was recorded at least ten times. What it binds is not known. Trimming cost V 10 bases and J 5 bases, with 3 bases left between them. Germline lookup yields CDR1 LGHNT and CDR2 FRNRAP. This CDR3 is built from 8 residues. The sequenced sample consisted of PBMCs. V usage is TRBV12-5 and J usage is TRBJ2-7; no clear D gene. The receptor was isolated from a man aged 40-49 years with multiple sclerosis. The CDR3 DNA follows: TGTGCTATGGACGAGCAGTACTTC. Its translation is CAMDEQYF.